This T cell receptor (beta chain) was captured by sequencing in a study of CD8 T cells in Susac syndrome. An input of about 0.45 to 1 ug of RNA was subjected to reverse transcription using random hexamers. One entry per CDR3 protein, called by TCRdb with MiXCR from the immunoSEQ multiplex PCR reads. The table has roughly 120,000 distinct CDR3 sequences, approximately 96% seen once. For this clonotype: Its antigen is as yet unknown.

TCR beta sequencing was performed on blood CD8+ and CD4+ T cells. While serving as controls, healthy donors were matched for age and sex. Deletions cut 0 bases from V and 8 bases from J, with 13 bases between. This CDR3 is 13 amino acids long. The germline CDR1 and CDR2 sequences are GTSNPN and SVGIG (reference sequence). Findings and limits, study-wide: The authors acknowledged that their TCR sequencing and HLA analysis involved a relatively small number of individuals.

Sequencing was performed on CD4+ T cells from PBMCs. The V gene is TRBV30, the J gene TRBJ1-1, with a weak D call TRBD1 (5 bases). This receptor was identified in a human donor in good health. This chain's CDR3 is CAWSVGGGSEAFF. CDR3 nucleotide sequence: TGTGCCTGGAGTGTTGGGGGGGGGTCAGAAGCTTTCTTT.